This T cell receptor beta chain was observed in a study of CD8+CD57+ T cells in acquired aplastic anemia. Study observations and caveats: Patients and controls turned out to have some 30 CD8+ CDR3 sequences in common.

In its sample, this clonotype was seen a few times. Its antigen is not known. Template material for TCR beta VDJ and CDR3 profiling consisted of genomic DNA. A single record per CDR3 protein comes from TCRdb applying MiXCR to the reads. Altogether roughly 100,000 distinct CDR3 sequences are present, approximately 73% being singletons, with the ten largest covering 65%. Patients chosen for sequencing had CD8+CD57+ cells that had expanded, as shown by flow cytometry. Each patient had severe acquired aplastic anemia. Untreated patients provided the blood samples, with no therapy given before sampling. V dropped 6 bases and J dropped 0 bases, with 11 bases sitting between them. Germline lookup yields CDR1 DFQATT and CDR2 SNEGSKA (reference sequence). The CDR3 totals 13 residues.

The sequenced sample was sorted CD4+, CD8+, or CD8+CD57+ T cells (not recorded which) from PBMCs. The receptor comes from a human donor with aplastic anemia. This sequence joins TRBV20-1 and TRBJ2-5; D is perhaps TRBD2 (6 bases). Here the CDR3 DNA reads TGCAGTGCAAGCCGGGGGTACCAAGAGACCCAGTACTTC. Its translation: CSASRGYQETQYF.